This TCR beta chain was found in a study of blood T cell repertoires in COVID-19. The authors' processing: The authors estimated nucleated cell counts from reference gene primer amplification. Using immunoSEQ multiplex PCR, the repertoire was profiled, and TCRdb retains in-frame clones only, with some absent. That table is the source of V, J and clone size, and D and trimming were worked out from the DNA. In the table there are tens of thousands of clones, approximately 80% of which are singletons. V lost 4 bases to trimming and J lost 3 bases; unmatched junction nucleotides: 3. The CDR3 has 14 residues. Germline-derived CDR1 and CDR2 are LGHDT and YNNKEL (reference sequence).

Sequenced input: peripheral blood. This sequence originates from a woman in her 70s with acute or convalescent COVID-19. The J gene is TRBJ1-3, the V gene TRBV3-1 (or the pseudogene TRBV3-2); TRBD1 aligns across 7 bases. The CDR3 loop is CASSPRDSGNTIYF. CDR3 bases: TGTGCCAGCAGCCCCCGGGACAGTGGAAACACCATATATTTT.